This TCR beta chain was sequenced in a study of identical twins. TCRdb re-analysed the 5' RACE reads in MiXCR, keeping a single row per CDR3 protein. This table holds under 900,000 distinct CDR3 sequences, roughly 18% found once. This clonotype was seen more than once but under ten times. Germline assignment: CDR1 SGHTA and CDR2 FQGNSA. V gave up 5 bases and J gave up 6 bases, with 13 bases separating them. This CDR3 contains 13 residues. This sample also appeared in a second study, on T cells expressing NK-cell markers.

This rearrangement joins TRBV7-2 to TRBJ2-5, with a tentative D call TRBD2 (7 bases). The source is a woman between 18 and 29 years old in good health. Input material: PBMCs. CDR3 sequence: CASSQGRAKTQYF. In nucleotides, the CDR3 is TGTGCCAGCAGCCAGGGGAGGGCGAAGACCCAGTACTTC. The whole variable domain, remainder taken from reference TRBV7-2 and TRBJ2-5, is GAGVSQSPSNKVTEKGKDVELRCDPISGHTALYWYRQSLGQGLEFLIYFQGNSAPDKSGLPSDRFSAERTGGSVSTLTIQRTQQEDSAVYLCASSQGRAKTQYFGPGTRLLVL.